This T cell receptor (beta chain) was profiled in a study of blood T cells in healthy people across ages. Study conclusions and caveats: A greater number of naive CD4+ cells and higher diversity distinguished long-lived donors from aged donors.

Primers used in a second PCR of roughly 6 to 11 cycles were a sample-barcoded 5' primer and a J-beta primer mix. TCRdb itself ran the 5' RACE reads through MiXCR, one entry per CDR3 protein. Among 790,000 or so distinct CDR3 sequences, more than 55% were seen once, and the ten largest hold roughly 25%. Per sample, no less than 6 micrograms of total RNA were extracted. About this clonotype itself: Its matching antigen is unknown.

This TCR came from a man aged 35-49 years in good health. The specimen was blood.

The chain's CDR3 is CASTTTPNEQFF. CDR3 in DNA: TGTGCCAGCACAACAACCCCTAATGAGCAGTTCTTC. The chain joins TRBV12-3 or TRBV12-4 to TRBJ2-1; D gene ambiguous. V lost 7 bases and J lost 7, with 11 bases in between. The length of the CDR3 is 12 residues.